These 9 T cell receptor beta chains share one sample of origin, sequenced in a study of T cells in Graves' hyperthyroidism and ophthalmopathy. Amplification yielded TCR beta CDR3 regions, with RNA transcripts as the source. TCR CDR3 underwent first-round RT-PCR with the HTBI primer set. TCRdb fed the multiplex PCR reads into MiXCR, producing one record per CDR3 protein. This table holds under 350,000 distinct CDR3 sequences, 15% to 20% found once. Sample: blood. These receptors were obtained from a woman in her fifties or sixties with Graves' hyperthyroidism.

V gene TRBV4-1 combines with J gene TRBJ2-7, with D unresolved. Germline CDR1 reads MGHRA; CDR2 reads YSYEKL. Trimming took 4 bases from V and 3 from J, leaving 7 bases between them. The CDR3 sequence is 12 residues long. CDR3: CASSPAGYEQYF. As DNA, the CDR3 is TGCGCCAGCAGCCCGGCCGGCTACGAGCAGTACTTC.

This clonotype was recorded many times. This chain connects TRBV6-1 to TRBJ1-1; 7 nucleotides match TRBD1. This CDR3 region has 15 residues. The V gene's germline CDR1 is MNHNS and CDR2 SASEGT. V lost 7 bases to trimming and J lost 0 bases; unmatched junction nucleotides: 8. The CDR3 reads CASNDSGQLNTEAFF. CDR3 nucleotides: TGTGCCAGCAACGATTCGGGACAGCTGAACACTGAAGCTTTCTTT.

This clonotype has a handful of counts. CDR3 sequence: CASSILASDSNQPQHF. The CDR3 DNA follows: TGTGCCAGTAGTATCCTGGCGTCTGATAGCAATCAGCCCCAGCATTTT. This sequence joins TRBV19 and TRBJ1-5; D not certain. The CDR3 spans 16 residues. With 3 bases removed from V and 0 bases from J, the gap between germline ends came to 12 bases. CDR1 is LNHDA and CDR2 is SQIVND in the germline V gene (reference sequence).

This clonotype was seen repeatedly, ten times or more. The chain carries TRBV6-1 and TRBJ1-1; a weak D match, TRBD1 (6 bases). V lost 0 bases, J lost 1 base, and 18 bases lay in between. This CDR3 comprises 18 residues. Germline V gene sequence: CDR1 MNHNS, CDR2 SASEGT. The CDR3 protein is CASSEAPIGGTSNTEAFF. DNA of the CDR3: TGTGCCAGCAGTGAAGCGCCCATAGGCGGGACATCGAACACTGAAGCTTTCTTT.

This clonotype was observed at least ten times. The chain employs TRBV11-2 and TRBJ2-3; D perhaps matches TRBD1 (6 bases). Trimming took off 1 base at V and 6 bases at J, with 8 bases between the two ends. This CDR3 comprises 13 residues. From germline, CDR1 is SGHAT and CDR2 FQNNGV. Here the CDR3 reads CASSLAGDDTQYF. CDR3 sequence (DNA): TGTGCCAGCAGCTTAGCAGGGGATGATACGCAGTATTTT.

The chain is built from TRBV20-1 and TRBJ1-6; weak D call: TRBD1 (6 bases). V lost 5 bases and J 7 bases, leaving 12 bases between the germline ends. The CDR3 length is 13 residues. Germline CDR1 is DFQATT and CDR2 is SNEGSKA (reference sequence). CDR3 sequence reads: CSAPPGQNSPLHF. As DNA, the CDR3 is TGCAGTGCTCCACCCGGACAGAATTCACCCCTCCACTTT.

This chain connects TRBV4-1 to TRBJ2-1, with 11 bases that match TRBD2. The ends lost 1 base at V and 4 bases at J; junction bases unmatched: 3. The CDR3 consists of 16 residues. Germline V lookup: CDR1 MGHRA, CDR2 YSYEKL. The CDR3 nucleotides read TGCGCCAGCAGCCAAGGACTAGCGGGGTTATACAATGAGCAGTTCTTC. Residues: CASSQGLAGLYNEQFF.

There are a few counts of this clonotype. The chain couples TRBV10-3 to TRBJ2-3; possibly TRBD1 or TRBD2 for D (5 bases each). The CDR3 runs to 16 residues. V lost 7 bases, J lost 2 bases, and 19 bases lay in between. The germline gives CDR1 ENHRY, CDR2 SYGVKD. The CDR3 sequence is CAITRDQLGNTDTQYF. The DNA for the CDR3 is TGTGCCATCACTAGGGACCAGTTGGGAAACACAGATACGCAGTATTTT.

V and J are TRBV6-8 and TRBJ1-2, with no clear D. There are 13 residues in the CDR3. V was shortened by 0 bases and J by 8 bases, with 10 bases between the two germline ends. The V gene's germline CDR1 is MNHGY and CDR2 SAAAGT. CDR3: CASSYSRISGYTF. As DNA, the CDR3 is TGTGCCAGCAGTTACTCGAGAATCTCCGGCTACACCTTC.